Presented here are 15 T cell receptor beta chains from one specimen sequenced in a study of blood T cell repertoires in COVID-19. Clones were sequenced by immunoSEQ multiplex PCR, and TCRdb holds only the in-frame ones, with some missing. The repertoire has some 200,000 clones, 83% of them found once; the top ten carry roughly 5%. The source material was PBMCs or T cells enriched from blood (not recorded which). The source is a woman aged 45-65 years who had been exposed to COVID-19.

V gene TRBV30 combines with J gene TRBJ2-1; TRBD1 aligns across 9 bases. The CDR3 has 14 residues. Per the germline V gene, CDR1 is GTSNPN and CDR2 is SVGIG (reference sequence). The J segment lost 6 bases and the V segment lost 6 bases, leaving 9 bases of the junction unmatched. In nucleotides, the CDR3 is TGTGCCTGCAGCAGGACAGGGGTGGGCAATGAGCAGTTCTTC. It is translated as CACSRTGVGNEQFF.

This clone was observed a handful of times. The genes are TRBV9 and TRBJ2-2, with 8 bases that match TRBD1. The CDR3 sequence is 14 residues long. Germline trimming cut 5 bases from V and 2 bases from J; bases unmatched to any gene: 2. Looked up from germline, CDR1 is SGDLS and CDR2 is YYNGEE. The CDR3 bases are TGTGCCAGCAGGACAGGGGAAAACACCGGGGAGCTGTTTTTT. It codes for CASRTGENTGELFF.

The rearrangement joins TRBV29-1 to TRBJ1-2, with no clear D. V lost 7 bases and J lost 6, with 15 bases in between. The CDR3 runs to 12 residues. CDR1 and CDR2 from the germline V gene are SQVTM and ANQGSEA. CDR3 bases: TGCAGCGCTTCACTGGGCCTTAATGGCTACACCTTC. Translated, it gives CSASLGLNGYTF. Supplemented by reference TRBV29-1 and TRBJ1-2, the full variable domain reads SAVISQKPSRDICQRGTSLTIQCQVDSQVTMMFWYRQQPGQSLTLIATANQGSEATYESGFVIDKFPISRPNLTFSTLTVSNMSPEDSSIYLCSASLGLNGYTFGSGTRLTVV.

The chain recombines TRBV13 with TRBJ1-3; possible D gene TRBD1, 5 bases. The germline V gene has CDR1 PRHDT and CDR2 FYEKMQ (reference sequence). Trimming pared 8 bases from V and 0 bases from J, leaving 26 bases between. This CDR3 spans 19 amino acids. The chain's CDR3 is CASSQGEGTSTRSGNTIYF. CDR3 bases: TGTGCCAGCTCTCAAGGGGAGGGTACCTCCACCCGCTCTGGAAACACCATATATTTT.

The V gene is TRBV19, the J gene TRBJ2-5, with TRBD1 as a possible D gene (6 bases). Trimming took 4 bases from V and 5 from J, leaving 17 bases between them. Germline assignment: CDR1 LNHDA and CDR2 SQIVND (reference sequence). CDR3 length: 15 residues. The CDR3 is CASSKIQGIGETQYF. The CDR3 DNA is TGTGCCAGTAGTAAAATTCAGGGGATAGGGGAGACCCAGTACTTC.

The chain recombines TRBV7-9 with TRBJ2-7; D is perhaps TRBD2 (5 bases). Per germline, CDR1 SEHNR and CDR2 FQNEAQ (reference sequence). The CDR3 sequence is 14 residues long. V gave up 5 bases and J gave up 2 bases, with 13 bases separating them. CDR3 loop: CASSPGGFTYEQYF. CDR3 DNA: TGTGCCAGCAGCCCTGGAGGATTCACCTACGAGCAGTACTTC.

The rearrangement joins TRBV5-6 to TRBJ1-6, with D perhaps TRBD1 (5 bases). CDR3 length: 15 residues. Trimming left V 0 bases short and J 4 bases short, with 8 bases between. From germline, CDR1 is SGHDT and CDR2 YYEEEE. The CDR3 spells CASSLVQGYNSPLHF. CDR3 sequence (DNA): TGTGCCAGCAGCTTGGTTCAGGGATATAATTCACCCCTCCACTTT.

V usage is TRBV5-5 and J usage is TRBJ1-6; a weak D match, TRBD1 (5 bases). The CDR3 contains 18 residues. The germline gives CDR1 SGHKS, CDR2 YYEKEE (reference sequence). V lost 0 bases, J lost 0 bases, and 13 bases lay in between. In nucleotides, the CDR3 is TGTGCCAGCAGCTTGGCCGGGGCGGGGAGCTCCTATAATTCACCCCTCCACTTT. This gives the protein CASSLAGAGSSYNSPLHF. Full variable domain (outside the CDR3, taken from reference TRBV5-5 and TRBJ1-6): DAGVTQSPTHLIKTRGQQVTLRCSPISGHKSVSWYQQVLGQGPQFIFQYYEKEERGRGNFPDRFSARQFPNYSSELNVNALLLGDSALYLCASSLAGAGSSYNSPLHFGNGTRLTVT.

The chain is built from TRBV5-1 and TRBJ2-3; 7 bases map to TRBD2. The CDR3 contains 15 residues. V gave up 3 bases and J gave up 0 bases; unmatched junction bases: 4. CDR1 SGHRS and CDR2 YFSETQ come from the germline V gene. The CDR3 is CASSSAGSSTDTQYF. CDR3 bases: TGCGCCAGCAGCTCAGCGGGAAGTAGCACAGATACGCAGTATTTT.

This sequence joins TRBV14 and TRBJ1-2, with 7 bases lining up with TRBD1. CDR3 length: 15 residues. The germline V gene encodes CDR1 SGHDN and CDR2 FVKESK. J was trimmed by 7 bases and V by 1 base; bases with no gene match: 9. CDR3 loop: CASSQALQGSGGYTF. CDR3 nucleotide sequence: TGTGCCAGCAGCCAAGCCCTACAGGGGTCGGGTGGCTACACCTTC.

The CDR3 nucleotides read TGTGCCAGCTCACCACAGGGGTGGGATGAGCAGTTCTTC. Translating it yields CASSPQGWDEQFF. This chain links TRBV18 with TRBJ2-1; tentative D call: TRBD1 (5 bases). CDR3 size: 13 residues. The germline gives CDR1 KGHSH, CDR2 LQKENI. The V gene lost 1 base and the J gene lost 8 bases, with 9 bases spanning the gap.

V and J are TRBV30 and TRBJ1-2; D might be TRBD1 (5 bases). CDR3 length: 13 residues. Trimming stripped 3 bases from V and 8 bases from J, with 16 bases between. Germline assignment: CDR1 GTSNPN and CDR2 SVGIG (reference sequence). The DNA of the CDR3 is TGTGCCTGGAGCACATCAGGGAGGGTAGGCTACACCTTC. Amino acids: CAWSTSGRVGYTF.

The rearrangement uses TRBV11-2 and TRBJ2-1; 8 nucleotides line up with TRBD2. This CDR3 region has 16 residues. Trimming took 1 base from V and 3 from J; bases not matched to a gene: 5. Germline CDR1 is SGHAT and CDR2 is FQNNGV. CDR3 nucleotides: TGTGCCAGCAGCTTAGCGGGGGGGAGGATCTACAATGAGCAGTTCTTC. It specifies CASSLAGGRIYNEQFF.

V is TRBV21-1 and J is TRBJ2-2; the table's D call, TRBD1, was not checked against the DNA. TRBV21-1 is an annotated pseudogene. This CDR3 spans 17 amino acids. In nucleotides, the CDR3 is TGTGCCAGCAGCAACACCACGGACAGGGAAAGGGCCGGGGAGCTGTTTTTT. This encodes CASSNTTDRERAGELFF.

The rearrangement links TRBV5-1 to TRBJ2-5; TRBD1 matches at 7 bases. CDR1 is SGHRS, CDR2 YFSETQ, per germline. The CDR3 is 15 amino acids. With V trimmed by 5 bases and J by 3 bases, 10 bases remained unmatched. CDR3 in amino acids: CASRRMGQSEETQYF. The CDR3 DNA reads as TGCGCCAGCAGACGTATGGGACAGAGTGAAGAGACCCAGTACTTC.